One T cell receptor beta chain is described in this entry. This record belongs to a study of T cell responses to AZD1222 COVID-19 vaccine. Measured with immunoSEQ multiplex PCR; TCRdb has only the in-frame clones, and not every one. The repertoire consists of some 130,000 clones, with roughly 90% occurring once and the leading ten covering 5% to 6%. Germline trimming cut 6 bases from V and 0 bases from J; bases unmatched to any gene: 4. The CDR3 contains 16 residues. Germline V gene lookup returns CDR1 MDHEN and CDR2 SYDVKM. It was second doses at about 4 or about 12 weeks that were pooled. The chain combines TRBV28 with TRBJ1-4; 10 bases agree with TRBD1. This sequence originates from an adult who received the AZD1222 COVID-19 vaccine. Sequenced here: peripheral blood, sampled 28 days after the second AZD1222 dose. This chain's CDR3 is CASRGTGAATNEKLFF. CDR3 DNA: TGTGCCAGCAGGGGGACAGGGGCGGCAACTAATGAAAAACTGTTTTTT.